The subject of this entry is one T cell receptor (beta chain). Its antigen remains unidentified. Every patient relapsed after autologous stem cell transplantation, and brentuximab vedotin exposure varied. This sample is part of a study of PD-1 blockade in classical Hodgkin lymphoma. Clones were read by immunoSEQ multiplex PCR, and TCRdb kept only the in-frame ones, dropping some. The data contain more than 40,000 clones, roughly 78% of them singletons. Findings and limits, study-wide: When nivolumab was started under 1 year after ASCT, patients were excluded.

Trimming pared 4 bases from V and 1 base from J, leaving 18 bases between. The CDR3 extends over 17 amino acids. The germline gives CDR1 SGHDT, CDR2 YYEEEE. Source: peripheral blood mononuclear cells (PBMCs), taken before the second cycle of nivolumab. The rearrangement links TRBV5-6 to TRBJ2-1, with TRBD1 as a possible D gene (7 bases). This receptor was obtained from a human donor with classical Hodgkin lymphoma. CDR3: CASSINRQGGSYNEQFF. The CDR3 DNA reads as TGTGCCAGCAGCATTAACCGACAGGGAGGTTCCTACAATGAGCAGTTCTTC.